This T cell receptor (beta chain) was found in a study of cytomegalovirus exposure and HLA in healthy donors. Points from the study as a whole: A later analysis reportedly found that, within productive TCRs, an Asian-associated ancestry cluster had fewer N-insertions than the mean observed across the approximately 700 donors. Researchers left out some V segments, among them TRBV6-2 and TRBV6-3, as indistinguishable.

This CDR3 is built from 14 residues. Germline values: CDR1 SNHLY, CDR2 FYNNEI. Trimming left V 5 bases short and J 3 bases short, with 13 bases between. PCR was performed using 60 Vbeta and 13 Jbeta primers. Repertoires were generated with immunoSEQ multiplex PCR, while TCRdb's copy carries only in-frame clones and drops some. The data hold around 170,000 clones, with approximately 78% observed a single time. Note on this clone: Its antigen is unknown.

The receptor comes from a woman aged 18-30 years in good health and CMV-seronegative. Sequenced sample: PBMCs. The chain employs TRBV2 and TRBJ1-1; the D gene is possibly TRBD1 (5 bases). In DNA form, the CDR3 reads TGTGCCAGCAGTCCAGAGGTAGGGGACACTGAAGCTTTCTTT. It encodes CASSPEVGDTEAFF.